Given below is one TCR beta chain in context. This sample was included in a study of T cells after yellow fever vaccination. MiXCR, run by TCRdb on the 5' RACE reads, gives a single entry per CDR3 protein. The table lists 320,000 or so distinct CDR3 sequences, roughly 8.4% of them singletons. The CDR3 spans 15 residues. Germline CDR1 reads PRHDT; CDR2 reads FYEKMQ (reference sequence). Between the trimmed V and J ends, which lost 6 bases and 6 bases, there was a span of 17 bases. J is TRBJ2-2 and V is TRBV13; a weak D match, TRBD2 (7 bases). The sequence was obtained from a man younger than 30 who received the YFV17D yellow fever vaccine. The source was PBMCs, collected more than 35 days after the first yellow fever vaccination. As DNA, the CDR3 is TGTGCCAGCAGGACAGTTCGAGGGGGGGCCGGGGAGCTGTTTTTT. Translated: CASRTVRGGAGELFF.